The 29 T cell receptor beta chains listed next were all sequenced from one sample in a study of T cells after posttransplantation cyclophosphamide (TCRdb year 2016). The library was prepared using the immunoSEQ multiplex PCR assay. TCRdb provides this immuneACCESS table in a form limited to in-frame rearrangements. Some clones are lacking; in checked studies, under half of them reflect an unresolved V gene, and why the rest are absent is not known. The sample includes fewer than 25,000 clones, with 86% observed a single time. Around 6.5% of the sample rests with the top ten. The source material was PBMCs. These receptors originate from a woman aged 60-75 years with a blood cancer, CMV-positive, and with a related stem cell donor.

The chain carries TRBV27 and TRBJ1-5; D possibly corresponds to TRBD1 (6 bases). V was cut by 2 bases and J by 7 bases, with 15 bases left in between. Germline loops: CDR1 MNHEY, CDR2 SMNVEV (reference sequence). This CDR3 region has 15 residues. CDR3 sequence: CASSLGKGRGQPQHF. The CDR3 DNA follows: TGTGCCAGCAGTTTAGGGAAGGGGAGGGGGCAGCCCCAGCATTTT.

This rearrangement joins TRBV6-6 to TRBJ2-3, with a possible D match to TRBD1 (5 bases). Deletions cut 8 bases from V and 6 bases from J, with 12 bases between. The CDR3 is made up of 12 amino acids. The V gene's germline CDR1 is MNHNY and CDR2 SVGAGI (reference sequence). CDR3 coding DNA: TGTGCCAGCGGGGCCGTGGGGGATACGCAGTATTTT. It is translated as CASGAVGDTQYF.

The gene calls are TRBV2 and TRBJ2-7; D is possibly TRBD1 (5 bases). Germline CDR1 reads SNHLY; CDR2 reads FYNNEI. CDR3 length equals 15 residues. Trimming shortened V by 6 bases and J by 2 bases, and 17 bases separated the two germline ends. In DNA form, the CDR3 reads TGTGCCAGCAGCCAACTGAACAGGAGCCCCTACGAGCAGTACTTC. It codes for CASSQLNRSPYEQYF.

J is TRBJ2-2 and V is TRBV4-2, with 7 bases aligning to TRBD1. V trimming: 1 base; J trimming: 5 bases; junction bases outside the gene matches: 4. The germline gives CDR1 LGHNA, CDR2 YNFKEQ. The length of the CDR3 is 15 residues. The CDR3 DNA follows: TGTGCCAGCAGCCAAGGGGACAGAAAAACCGGGGAGCTGTTTTTT. It is translated as CASSQGDRKTGELFF.

The V and J genes are TRBV27 and TRBJ2-4, with a tentative D call TRBD2 (6 bases). CDR1 is MNHEY, CDR2 SMNVEV, per germline (reference sequence). Trimming stripped 6 bases from V and 2 bases from J, with 20 bases between. The CDR3 totals 17 residues. The CDR3 region has the DNA TGTGCCAGCAGCCTAACACGGGAGCCCAAAACCAAAAACATTCAGTACTTC. It translates to CASSLTREPKTKNIQYF.

In its sample, this clone was seen a few times. This chain joins TRBV10-3 and TRBJ1-2, with TRBD1 matching 10 bases. The CDR3 is 13 amino acids. Germline values: CDR1 ENHRY, CDR2 SYGVKD. J gave up 4 bases and V 4 bases, and 0 bases lay outside the gene matches. In DNA form, the CDR3 reads TGTGCCATCAGTGGACAGGGGGCCTATGGCTACACCTTC. Its protein is CAISGQGAYGYTF.

The V and J genes are TRBV18 and TRBJ2-1, with 7 bases matching TRBD2. Per germline, CDR1 KGHSH and CDR2 LQKENI. CDR3 length equals 14 residues. Trimming at V came to 3 bases and at J to 6 bases, leaving 5 bases not matched to a gene. CDR3 DNA sequence: TGTGCCAGCTCACCGAACACGGGGGGCAATGAGCAGTTCTTC. Protein: CASSPNTGGNEQFF.

V is TRBV9 and J is TRBJ2-3; the match to TRBD1 covers 10 bases. The V gene end was trimmed by 3 bases and the J gene end by 1 base; junction bases not matched to a gene: 2. The CDR3 consists of 15 residues. The germline CDR1 and CDR2 sequences are SGDLS and YYNGEE. CDR3 nucleotide sequence: TGTGCCAGCAGCGGCGGGACAGGGGGCACAGATACGCAGTATTTT. This codes for CASSGGTGGTDTQYF.

The chain recombines TRBV6-5 with TRBJ1-5; no reliable D call. In germline, CDR1 is MNHEY, CDR2 SVGAGI. Trimming cost V 10 bases and J 2 bases, with 9 bases left between them. This CDR3 region has 12 residues. The CDR3 here is CATGVGNQPQHF. The CDR3 nucleotides are TGTGCCACCGGAGTGGGCAATCAGCCCCAGCATTTT.

This clone was seen just once. This sequence joins TRBV2 and TRBJ1-2; D is possibly TRBD1 (5 bases). The CDR3 is 13 residues long. Germline V gives CDR1 SNHLY, CDR2 FYNNEI. The ends were cut back, 6 bases at V and 0 bases at J, with 8 bases in the middle. This chain's CDR3 is CASSAGPNYGYTF. The CDR3 region has the DNA TGTGCCAGCAGCGCGGGGCCTAACTATGGCTACACCTTC.

This clone came up a few times. The genes are TRBV6-6 and TRBJ2-7; 11 positions match TRBD2. The length of the CDR3 is 14 residues. Germline values: CDR1 MNHNY, CDR2 SVGAGI (reference sequence). V lost 5 bases, J lost 3 bases, and 3 bases stayed unmatched. The CDR3 loop reads CASSPLAGVYEQYF. The CDR3 DNA sequence: TGTGCCAGCAGTCCACTAGCGGGAGTCTACGAGCAGTACTTC.

The gene calls are TRBV15 and TRBJ2-5, with a possible D match to TRBD2 (5 bases). This CDR3 has 17 residues. Trimming took 1 base from V and 1 from J, leaving 16 bases between them. In germline, CDR1 is LNHNV, CDR2 YYDKDF (reference sequence). CDR3 in amino acids: CATSRGASRSFQETQYF. The CDR3 bases are TGTGCCACCAGCAGAGGGGCTAGCCGAAGCTTCCAAGAGACCCAGTACTTC.

The J gene is TRBJ2-5, the V gene TRBV5-4; maybe TRBD2 (5 bases). This CDR3 has 14 residues. Germline lookup yields CDR1 SGHNT and CDR2 YYREEE (reference sequence). The V end was cut by 4 bases, the J end by 3 bases, with 13 bases between. DNA for the CDR3: TGTGCCAGCAGCACCACTAGGGAAGAAGAGACCCAGTACTTC. The encoded protein is CASSTTREEETQYF.

The chain has TRBV9 and TRBJ2-3, with D maybe TRBD2 (6 bases). V lost 0 bases and J lost 2, with 13 bases in between. Germline V gives CDR1 SGDLS, CDR2 YYNGEE. The CDR3 has 16 residues. Here the CDR3 reads CASSVALLALTDTQYF. The CDR3 DNA is TGTGCCAGCAGCGTAGCACTACTAGCCCTCACAGATACGCAGTATTTT.

This rearrangement joins TRBV19 to TRBJ2-1; 7 positions agree with TRBD2. V shed 3 bases, J shed 8 bases, and the junction held 7 bases outside the gene matches. The CDR3 has 14 residues. The germline V gene has CDR1 LNHDA and CDR2 SQIVND (reference sequence). The CDR3 is CASSIGGGHYEQFF. CDR3 in DNA: TGTGCCAGTAGTATTGGGGGAGGGCATTATGAGCAGTTCTTC.

This chain links TRBV6-4 with TRBJ1-2; the match to TRBD1 covers 10 bases. The CDR3 contains 14 residues. V lost 7 bases to trimming and J lost 8 bases; unmatched junction nucleotides: 10. Germline assignment: CDR1 MRHNA and CDR2 SNTAGT. The CDR3 DNA is TGTGCCAGCATGACCGGGACAGGGGCTCGCGGCTACACCTTC. As protein: CASMTGTGARGYTF.

The chain combines TRBV2 with TRBJ2-7, with D tentatively TRBD2 (5 bases). CDR3 length: 15 residues. The V gene's germline CDR1 is SNHLY and CDR2 FYNNEI. V lost 4 bases, J lost 0 bases, and 13 bases lay in between. The CDR3 is CASSVEAVSSYEQYF. The CDR3 bases are TGTGCCAGCAGTGTGGAAGCGGTGAGCTCCTACGAGCAGTACTTC.

The chain joins TRBV5-1 to TRBJ2-1; 9 bases match TRBD2. J lost 4 bases, V lost 0 bases, and 5 bases had no gene match. Germline V gene lookup returns CDR1 SGHRS and CDR2 YFSETQ. The CDR3 extends over 16 amino acids. The CDR3 is CASSLDLAGMYNEQFF. The DNA of the CDR3 is TGCGCCAGCAGCTTGGATCTAGCGGGAATGTACAATGAGCAGTTCTTC.

The chain links TRBV7-3 to TRBJ1-2, with D possibly being TRBD1 (5 bases). The V end was cut by 8 bases, the J end by 6 bases, with 19 bases between. The V gene's germline CDR1 is SGHTA and CDR2 FQGTGA. The CDR3 is 14 residues long. CDR3 nucleotides: TGTGCCAGCTCCTTGGGGGGGGTCGGTGATGGCTACACCTTC. Its translation is CASSLGGVGDGYTF.

This chain connects TRBV10-3 to TRBJ1-2; D might be TRBD1 (6 bases). The CDR3 has 13 residues. CDR1 is ENHRY, CDR2 SYGVKD, per germline. The ends were cut back, 3 bases at V and 8 bases at J, with 13 bases in the middle. CDR3 sequence: CAISDGGAVGYTF. The CDR3 nucleotides read TGTGCCATCAGTGATGGGGGGGCAGTGGGCTACACCTTC.

This chain links TRBV2 with TRBJ1-5; 7 nucleotides agree with TRBD1. The CDR3 sequence is 14 residues long. Germline CDR1 is SNHLY and CDR2 is FYNNEI. Losses at the gene ends were 2 bases for V and 5 bases for J; bases not matched to a gene: 3. The CDR3 DNA sequence: TGTGCCAGCAGTGAACAGGGGGTGTATCAGCCCCAGCATTTT. It is translated as CASSEQGVYQPQHF.

The V gene is TRBV10-3, the J gene TRBJ2-2, with D possibly being TRBD1 (5 bases). Trimming removed 8 bases at V and 2 bases at J, with 12 bases between. The CDR3 totals 14 residues. The germline gives CDR1 ENHRY, CDR2 SYGVKD. The CDR3, as DNA: TGTGCCATCGAAGAGACAGATAACACCGGGGAGCTGTTTTTT. As protein: CAIEETDNTGELFF.

The chain uses TRBV18 and TRBJ2-7; D is perhaps TRBD1 (5 bases). CDR1 is KGHSH and CDR2 is LQKENI in the germline V gene. The CDR3 covers 15 residues. The V gene lost 5 bases and the J gene lost 3 bases, with 17 bases spanning the gap. The CDR3 nucleotides are TGTGCCAGCTCAGGCTCGGCCGACAGATACTACGAGCAGTACTTC. Amino acid sequence: CASSGSADRYYEQYF.

The chain recombines TRBV29-1 with TRBJ2-7; D is perhaps TRBD1 (6 bases). The V and J ends lost 6 bases and 1 base respectively, with 10 bases between them. From germline, CDR1 is SQVTM and CDR2 ANQGSEA. The CDR3 loop spans 12 amino acids. CDR3 coding DNA: TGCAGCGTAAACACAGGGTCCTACGAGCAGTACTTC. It is translated as CSVNTGSYEQYF.

The V and J genes are TRBV19 and TRBJ1-5; 11 nucleotides line up with TRBD1. This CDR3 has 15 residues. CDR1 is LNHDA and CDR2 is SQIVND in the germline V gene (reference sequence). J lost 5 bases, V lost 7 bases, and 7 bases had no gene match. The CDR3 loop is CASTADRGLHQPQHF. As DNA, the CDR3 is TGTGCCAGTACCGCGGACAGGGGGCTCCATCAGCCCCAGCATTTT. The whole variable domain, remainder taken from reference TRBV19 and TRBJ1-5, is DGGITQSPKYLFRKEGQNVTLSCEQNLNHDAMYWYRQDPGQGLRLIYYSQIVNDFQKGDIAEGYSVSREKKESFPLTVTSAQKNPTAFYLCASTADRGLHQPQHFGDGTRLSIL.

This clone was seen once. The rearrangement joins TRBV10-2 to TRBJ1-2; 8 bases are shared with TRBD1. The J segment lost 5 bases and the V segment lost 3 bases, leaving 2 bases of the junction unmatched. CDR1 is WSHSY and CDR2 is SAAADI in the germline V gene. The CDR3 sequence is 13 residues long. The CDR3 spells CASSDQGAYGYTF. The CDR3 DNA follows: TGCGCCAGCAGTGACCAGGGGGCTTATGGCTACACCTTC.

Here the CDR3 reads CASSTGLAGGFLGETQYF. The CDR3 nucleotides are TGCGCCAGCAGCACCGGACTAGCGGGAGGGTTTTTGGGGGAGACCCAGTACTTC. The gene calls are TRBV5-1 and TRBJ2-5, with 15 bases that match TRBD2. The CDR3 loop spans 18 amino acids. V lost 4 bases and J lost 5; bases outside the gene matches: 12. Germline-derived CDR1 and CDR2 are SGHRS and YFSETQ.

The CDR3 sequence is CASSLPGGREQYF. CDR3 nucleotide sequence: TGTGCCAGCAGCCTCCCAGGCGGGAGGGAGCAGTACTTC. The chain carries TRBV7-9 and TRBJ2-7, with 8 bases that match TRBD2. Germline trimming cut 5 bases from V and 7 bases from J; bases unmatched to any gene: 7. The CDR3 has 13 residues. Looked up from germline, CDR1 is SEHNR and CDR2 is FQNEAQ (reference sequence). Full variable domain (missing parts from reference TRBV7-9 and TRBJ2-7): DTGVSQNPRHKITKRGQNVTFRCDPISEHNRLYWYRQTLGQGPEFLTYFQNEAQLEKSRLLSDRFSAERPKGSFSTLEIQRTEQGDSAMYLCASSLPGGREQYFGPGTRLTVT.

This clone was observed once. CDR3 coding DNA: TGTGCCAGCACACAAGGACAGATCAATCAGCCCCAGCATTTT. This sequence encodes CASTQGQINQPQHF. The chain joins TRBV6-1 to TRBJ1-5; a weak D match, TRBD1 (6 bases). Germline V gives CDR1 MNHNS, CDR2 SASEGT. The CDR3 sequence is 14 residues long. Trimming removed 7 bases from V and 3 bases from J, with 13 bases in between.